Listed below are T cell receptor beta chains from one sample, sequenced in a study of T cell changes during pregnancy in multiple sclerosis. Assay used: immunoSEQ multiplex PCR; TCRdb lists only in-frame clones, some missing. Among 45,000 to 70,000 clones, 80% to 95% were seen once, and the ten largest hold 2.5% to 3%. The sequences come from peripheral blood, collected in the third trimester of pregnancy. The receptors were gathered from a female donor in good health, enrolled as a control in a pregnancy study. Each CDR3 is given with its conserved first and last residue. D genes are given only for firm matches. Only some rows state a clone size, as once, few, many or a class for expanded clones.

V	size	J	D	DNA	CDR3
TRBV11-2	-	TRBJ1-5	-	TGTGCCAGCAGCTTAGATCGAACCGGGCAGCCCCAGCATTTT	CASSLDRTGQPQHF
TRBV5-4	-	TRBJ2-1	TRBD1	TGTGCCAGCAGCGCCGACAGGGGTGAGCAGTTCTTC	CASSADRGEQFF
TRBV29-1	once	TRBJ1-1	TRBD1	TGCAGCGTTGTACAGGGGAGGATGATGAACACTGAAGCTTTCTTT	CSVVQGRMMNTEAFF
TRBV5-6	-	TRBJ2-1	TRBD2	TGTGCCAGCAGCCTATGGGGGAGCGGGAGGGATTTGAAGTTCTTC	CASSLWGSGRDLKFF
TRBV27	-	TRBJ1-6	TRBD1	TGTGCCAGCAGTTTATTGGACAGGGGTCCGATTTCACCCCTCCACTTT	CASSLLDRGPISPLHF
TRBV19	-	TRBJ2-2	TRBD1	TGTGCCACCCTCTTCGACAGGGATGGGGACGGGGAGCTGTTTTTT	CATLFDRDGDGELFF
TRBV6-5	-	TRBJ1-5	-	TGTGCCAGCAGTCCCGTGTCCGGGGACAATCAGCCCCAGCATTTT	CASSPVSGDNQPQHF
TRBV7-9	-	TRBJ2-7	TRBD2	TGTGCCAGCAGCTTTTTAGCGGGAGGGCACAGCGAGCAGTACTTC	CASSFLAGGHSEQYF
TRBV4-1	-	TRBJ2-3	-	TGCGCCAGCAGCCAAGGGGTAGACAGAGATACGCAGTATTTT	CASSQGVDRDTQYF
TRBV5-1	-	TRBJ2-3	-	TGCGCCAGCAGCTTGGTGGGGGCCTGGGGAGATACGCAGTATTTT	CASSLVGAWGDTQYF
TRBV10-3	-	TRBJ2-3	-	TGTGCCATCAGTGAGCTTTCATCTCTAACAGATACGCAGTATTTT	CAISELSSLTDTQYF
TRBV28	-	TRBJ2-7	TRBD1	TGTGCCAGCAGTCGCCCGGGACAGGGTACCTACGAGCAGTACTTC	CASSRPGQGTYEQYF
TRBV28	-	TRBJ1-1	-	TGTGCCAGCACCGGTGGGGGGACTGAAGCTTTCTTT	CASTGGGTEAFF
TRBV28	-	TRBJ1-3	TRBD1	TGTGCCAGCAGGTGGGCACTGGGGACAGCTGGAAACACCATATATTTT	CASRWALGTAGNTIYF
TRBV7-7	-	TRBJ1-1	-	TGTGCTAGCAGCTCACAAGAGAACACTGAAGCTTTCTTT	CASSSQENTEAFF
TRBV2	-	TRBJ2-2	-	TGTGCCAGCAGTGACCGTCGCGGCACCGGGGAGCTGTTTTTT	CASSDRRGTGELFF
TRBV5-4	-	TRBJ1-6	-	TGTGCCAGCAGATTAAGGGGACAAGCAAATTCACCCCTCCACTTT	CASRLRGQANSPLHF
TRBV19	-	TRBJ1-4	-	TGTGCCAGTAGTATTTCGGCAGAAAGGGGGGAAAAACTGTTTTTT	CASSISAERGEKLFF
TRBV11-2	-	TRBJ2-3	TRBD1	TGTGCCAGCAGCCCACAGGGGGCGCCCGGCACAGATACGCAGTATTTT	CASSPQGAPGTDTQYF
TRBV29-1	-	TRBJ1-1	TRBD1	TGCAGCGTGGACAGGGGAGCGAACACTGAAGCTTTCTTT	CSVDRGANTEAFF
TRBV7-3	-	TRBJ1-1	-	TGTGCCAGCAGCCCCCACGGGGGACTGAACACTGAAGCTTTCTTT	CASSPHGGLNTEAFF
TRBV4-2	once	TRBJ2-7	-	TGTGCCAGCAGCCAAGGATTAGAGTACGACGAGCAGTACTTC	CASSQGLEYDEQYF
TRBV4-3	-	TRBJ2-5	-	TGCGCCAGCAGCCAAGAATCTTCCCCGGGGGAGACCCAGTACTTC	CASSQESSPGETQYF
TRBV13	-	TRBJ2-7	TRBD1	TGTGCCAGCACCATGACCGGGACAGGCTACGAGCAGTACTTC	CASTMTGTGYEQYF
TRBV5-1	-	TRBJ2-3	TRBD1	TGCGCCAGCAGCTCCCGGGGCCAGGGGGCAGATACGCAGTATTTT	CASSSRGQGADTQYF
TRBV10-3	-	TRBJ2-1	TRBD2	TGTGCCATCAGTGAGATTGTAGCGGGGGACAATGAGCAGTTCTTC	CAISEIVAGDNEQFF
TRBV27	-	TRBJ1-1	-	TGTGCCAGCAGTTCCGCAGATCCGAGGCTGAACACTGAAGCTTTCTTT	CASSSADPRLNTEAFF
TRBV5-4	-	TRBJ2-1	-	TGTGCCAGCAACAGACAGGAGCGCTACAATGAGCAGTTCTTC	CASNRQERYNEQFF
TRBV9	-	TRBJ1-5	-	TGTGCCAGCAGCAATGGGCCCAATCAGCCCCAGCATTTT	CASSNGPNQPQHF
TRBV10-1	-	TRBJ2-7	-	TGCGCCAGCAGGGGCTTACGGGAGAAATACCCCTACGAGCAGTACTTC	CASRGLREKYPYEQYF
TRBV2	-	TRBJ1-2	-	TGTGCCAGCAGTCTTGACAGAAACTATGGCTACACCTTC	CASSLDRNYGYTF
TRBV10-3	-	TRBJ2-2	-	TGTGCCATCAGAGCGGAGGGTTCCACCGGGGAGCTGTTTTTT	CAIRAEGSTGELFF
TRBV27	-	TRBJ2-1	TRBD2	TGTGCCAGCAGTTGGGGGGGGACCCGAGGCTCTTACAATGAGCAGTTCTTC	CASSWGGTRGSYNEQFF
TRBV2	-	TRBJ1-2	-	TGTGCCACCTCTGGGCCGGTCTATGGCTACACCTTC	CATSGPVYGYTF
TRBV6-4	-	TRBJ2-1	-	TGTGCCAGCAGTTCGTCTCCGGGACTGTACAATGAGCAGTTCTTC	CASSSSPGLYNEQFF
TRBV18	-	TRBJ2-7	TRBD1	TGTGCCAGCTCACCAGACAGGGCCCACGAGCAGTACTTC	CASSPDRAHEQYF
TRBV27	once	TRBJ2-1	TRBD2	TGTGCCAGCAGTTCTCGACTAGCGGGAGGGAGTGAGCAGTTCTTC	CASSSRLAGGSEQFF
TRBV2	-	TRBJ2-3	-	TGTGCCAGCAGTCGCGTTGACAGAAACAAGAAAGATACGCAGTATTTT	CASSRVDRNKKDTQYF
TRBV9	once	TRBJ2-1	-	TGTGCCAGCACCAGCGACCATTACTCCTACAATGAGCAGTTCTTC	CASTSDHYSYNEQFF
TRBV9	once	TRBJ1-6	-	TGTGCCAGCAGCTCCCCCATGGGGGGGGCAGTAGATTCACCCCTCCACTTT	CASSSPMGGAVDSPLHF
TRBV6-1	-	TRBJ1-1	-	TGTGCCAGCAGTGACGGCAGGGGAGTCACTGAAGCTTTCTTT	CASSDGRGVTEAFF
TRBV5-4	once	TRBJ2-2	TRBD2	TGTGCCAGCAGTCCACTCCCCGGGGGGGCTGTCCCCGGGGAGCTGTTTTTT	CASSPLPGGAVPGELFF
TRBV11-3	-	TRBJ2-1	TRBD1	TGTGCCAGCAGCTTGGGACAGCGCAATAATGAGCAGTTCTTC	CASSLGQRNNEQFF
TRBV7-2	-	TRBJ2-3	TRBD2	TGTGCCAGCAGCTCCCGGACTAGCGGGTGGGATTTCACAGATACGCAGTATTTT	CASSSRTSGWDFTDTQYF
TRBV19	-	TRBJ2-3	-	TGTGCCAGTAGTATAGTAGGGGGGGGCACAGATACGCAGTATTTT	CASSIVGGGTDTQYF
TRBV11-2	-	TRBJ2-2	TRBD2	TGTGCCAGCAGCTTCGGACTAGCGGGGGGGACCGGGGAGCTGTTTTTT	CASSFGLAGGTGELFF
TRBV7-9	-	TRBJ2-2	-	TGTGCCAGCAGCTTAGCGGTAGGGGGAATGAACACCGGGGAGCTGTTTTTT	CASSLAVGGMNTGELFF
TRBV6-4	-	TRBJ2-5	-	TGTGCCAGCAGTGGGAGCCCTAGAACAGGGTCCCGACAAGAGACCCAGTACTTC	CASSGSPRTGSRQETQYF